The 6 T cell receptor beta chains listed next were all sequenced from one sample in a study of persistence of HIV-infected CD4 T cells (dated by TCRdb to 2020 to 2022). The sample's treatment or condition, from its label and the paper: suppressive antiretroviral therapy. A pool of overlapping 15-mer peptides from HIV-1 Gag, at around 1 ug per peptide per mL, was used to stimulate the cells. CD4+ T cells that responded were sorted based on upregulation of both CD40 ligand and CD69. TCRbeta repertoires were sequenced from genomic DNA with the immunoSEQ hsTCRB assay version 4 in survey mode. TCRdb stores this immuneACCESS table with in-frame sequences only. Part of the clones is absent; in the studies checked, under half of the shortfall reflects unresolved V genes, and no reason is known for the rest. This sample holds fewer than 15,000 clones; roughly 66% were observed only once. The ten largest clones represent roughly 7.2% of the sample.

Antigen specificity for these receptors is unknown. Sequencing used CD4+ T cells sorted from PBMCs after approximately 19-hour stimulation, obtained from a patient who received antiretroviral therapy. This specimen's cell subset or site label, interpreted: CD40L+CD69+ CD4 T cells responding to HIV-1 Gag peptides. The receptors come from an adult man with HIV who was CMV-seropositive.

This clone showed up just a few times. The rearrangement uses TRBV6-2 or TRBV6-3 and TRBJ1-2, with D possibly being TRBD1 (5 bases). This CDR3 contains 15 residues. Germline V gene data show CDR1 as MNHEY and CDR2 as SVGEGT. V lost 2 bases and J lost 4, with 14 bases in between. CDR3 loop: CASSYTETGVYGYTF. CDR3 sequence (DNA): TGTGCCAGCAGTTACACAGAAACAGGCGTCTATGGCTACACCTTC.

The V and J genes are TRBV6-6 and TRBJ2-1; D not resolved. Germline-derived CDR1 and CDR2 are MNHNY and SVGAGI (reference sequence). Between the trimmed V and J ends, which lost 6 bases and 2 bases, there was a span of 8 bases. The CDR3 spans 13 residues. CDR3 nucleotide sequence: TGTGCCAGCAGCTCCGTGGCCTACAATGAGCAGTTCTTC. This sequence encodes CASSSVAYNEQFF.

This clone was detected a few times. The V call is TRBV13, the J call TRBJ1-1; no definite D call. The ends were cut back, 2 bases at V and 1 base at J, with 8 bases in the middle. CDR3 length: 14 residues. The germline CDR1 and CDR2 sequences are PRHDT and FYEKMQ (reference sequence). The CDR3 bases are TGTGCCAGCAGCTTACGGATTCCGAACACTGAAGCTTTCTTT. As protein: CASSLRIPNTEAFF.

The V and J genes are TRBV6-5 and TRBJ2-7; D is possibly TRBD1 (6 bases). With 5 bases removed from V and 2 bases from J, the gap between germline ends came to 13 bases. This CDR3 is 14 amino acids long. Germline assignment: CDR1 MNHEY and CDR2 SVGAGI. This chain's CDR3 is CASSPREGAYEQYF. The CDR3 bases are TGTGCCAGCAGTCCTCGCGAGGGGGCCTACGAGCAGTACTTC.

In this sample, this clone turned up a few times. The chain is built from TRBV6-5 and TRBJ2-2; 7 positions agree with TRBD1. This CDR3 has 14 amino acids. V dropped 7 bases and J dropped 3; count of bases not matched to a gene: 5. In germline, CDR1 is MNHEY, CDR2 SVGAGI. The CDR3 sequence is CASILTGYTGELFF. As DNA, the CDR3 is TGTGCCAGCATTCTGACAGGGTACACCGGGGAGCTGTTTTTT.

This rearrangement joins TRBV10-3 to TRBJ1-1, with D hard to call. The ends were cut back, 2 bases at V and 1 base at J, with 8 bases in the middle. Germline-derived CDR1 and CDR2 are ENHRY and SYGVKD. This CDR3 is built from 14 residues. CDR3 nucleotide sequence: TGTGCCATCAGTGAGGGACGGGGGAACACTGAAGCTTTCTTT. Its translation: CAISEGRGNTEAFF.